This T cell receptor beta chain was observed in a study of identical twins. After template switching added a universal primer site, the resulting cDNA carried unique molecular identifiers. TCRdb itself ran the 5' RACE reads through MiXCR, one entry per CDR3 protein. Among 550,000 to 700,000 distinct CDR3 sequences listed, approximately 21% were seen once. The V and J ends lost 1 base and 7 bases respectively, with 5 bases between them. The CDR3 spans 11 residues. This clonotype was recorded many times. These data also formed part of another study, on T cells expressing NK-cell markers. That study adds: The authors derived TCR beta repertoires from sorted CD3+CD56+NKG2C+, CD3+CD56+NKG2C- and CD3+CD56-NKG2C+ T cells. Restricting sorting to alpha-beta TCR T cells was achieved in several experiments by an anti-gamma-delta TCR antibody. These clonotypes additionally ranked first within the CD3+CD56-NKG2C+ fraction of a few donors.

The sample taken for sequencing was PBMCs. The rearrangement links TRBV12-3 or TRBV12-4 to TRBJ2-7; no clear D. The receptor comes from a woman under 30 in good health. CDR3 coding DNA: TGTGCCAGCAGTTTAGGGCTGGAGCAGTACTTC. Translating it yields CASSLGLEQYF.